This T cell receptor beta chain emerged from a study of vaccination effects on CD4 cells after COVID-19. Study-wide results and caveats: Both infection-induced and vaccine-induced clones contracted markedly at late post-vaccination timepoints.

Assay: immunoSEQ multiplex PCR; the TCRdb copy retains only in-frame clones and omits some. The data contain some 77,000 clones, approximately 70% of them seen just once; the ten biggest clones take up 3.5% to 4.5%. CDR3 length equals 15 residues. Deletions cut 2 bases from V and 2 bases from J, with 7 bases between. Per germline, CDR1 SGHDN and CDR2 FVKESK. A few counts support this clone. Its matching antigen is unknown. Sequencing was preceded by expansion of antigen-specific CD4+ T cells with viral peptide pools in the ViraFEST assay. When roughly eleven days of culture had elapsed, CD4+ T cells were isolated. In the vaccine recipients, nucleocapsid antibodies were negative and there was no prior SARS-CoV-2 infection. Both day 3 and day 7 saw half the medium replaced with IL-2 medium.

The starting material was CD4+ T cells from PBMCs cultured with HCoV-OC43 spike peptides, obtained before COVID-19 vaccination. The sample's subset: HCoV-OC43 spike overlapping peptide pool stimulation. The chain is built from TRBV14 and TRBJ2-6; D unclear. The clonotype comes from a human donor who received a COVID-19 vaccine. The CDR3 spells CASSQIGAGANVLTF. CDR3 in DNA: TGTGCCAGCAGCCAAATTGGGGCTGGGGCCAACGTCCTGACTTTC.